The 29 T cell receptor beta chains reported below all come from one sample, sequenced in a study of T cells after yellow fever vaccination. In TCRdb, the 5' RACE reads were re-called with MiXCR into one record per CDR3 protein. This table holds about 320,000 distinct CDR3 sequences, around 10% found once. This specimen was CD4+ T cells sorted from PBMCs, taken 45 days after the yellow fever booster vaccination. Source of these receptors: a man aged 18 to 35 who received the YFV17D yellow fever vaccine.

This clonotype was seen a few times. V and J are TRBV2 and TRBJ1-1, with 8 bases aligning to TRBD1. CDR3 length: 12 amino acids. The germline CDR1 and CDR2 sequences are SNHLY and FYNNEI. With V trimmed by 6 bases and J by 4 bases, 1 base remained unmatched. The CDR3 reads CASRQGVTEAFF. The CDR3 DNA sequence: TGTGCCAGCAGACAGGGGGTCACTGAAGCTTTCTTT.

The chain employs TRBV25-1 and TRBJ2-2; D is perhaps TRBD2 (5 bases). Between the trimmed V and J ends, which lost 3 bases and 6 bases, there was a span of 11 bases. This CDR3 has 14 amino acids. The germline CDR1 and CDR2 sequences are MGHDK and SYGVNS. CDR3 nucleotide sequence: TGTGCCAGCAGTGAGAGGGTATCGGCCGGGGAGCTGTTTTTT. It yields the protein CASSERVSAGELFF. The entire variable domain, with the rest obtained from reference TRBV25-1 and TRBJ2-2, is as follows: EADIYQTPRYLVIGTGKKITLECSQTMGHDKMYWYQQDPGMELHLIHYSYGVNSTEKGDLSSESTVSRIRTEHFPLTLESARPSHTSQYLCASSERVSAGELFFGEGSRLTVL.

This clonotype was seen more than once but under ten times. The chain is built from TRBV11-2 and TRBJ1-2, with 7 bases lining up with TRBD1. This CDR3 is 14 amino acids long. Losses at the gene ends were 5 bases for V and 8 bases for J; bases not matched to a gene: 11. Germline CDR1 SGHAT, CDR2 FQNNGV. CDR3 DNA: TGTGCCAGCAGCCTATCGACAGGGTTCGAGGGCTACACCTTC. This encodes CASSLSTGFEGYTF. The whole variable domain, remainder taken from reference TRBV11-2 and TRBJ1-2, is EAGVAQSPRYKIIEKRQSVAFWCNPISGHATLYWYQQILGQGPKLLIQFQNNGVVDDSQLPKDRFSAERLKGVDSTLKIQPAKLEDSAVYLCASSLSTGFEGYTFGSGTRLTVV.

This clonotype was recorded a few times. The chain recombines TRBV20-1 with TRBJ1-5, with D uncertain. CDR3 length: 12 residues. Germline V gene data show CDR1 as DFQATT and CDR2 as SNEGSKA (reference sequence). V was clipped by 3 bases and J by 6 bases, with 9 bases between them. CDR3 DNA sequence: TGCAGTGCTAGCGATCCGACTCAGCCCCAGCATTTT. Translation gives CSASDPTQPQHF.

This clonotype was observed many times. The V gene is TRBV18, the J gene TRBJ1-5; D not resolved. Germline loops: CDR1 KGHSH, CDR2 LQKENI. V dropped 6 bases and J dropped 4 bases, with 10 bases sitting between them. This CDR3 contains 13 residues. The CDR3 bases are TGTGCCAGCTCCCAGGACGGAAATCAGCCCCAGCATTTT. Protein product: CASSQDGNQPQHF.

The chain couples TRBV19 to TRBJ1-2, with no clear D. Germline values: CDR1 LNHDA, CDR2 SQIVND (reference sequence). V was cut by 5 bases and J by 4 bases, with 23 bases left in between. There are 17 residues in the CDR3. The CDR3 DNA follows: TGTGCCAGTAGTCTTCAGGTAGCTCAACGAACGAGCTATGGCTACACCTTC. Translating it yields CASSLQVAQRTSYGYTF.

This clonotype was recorded a few times. V is TRBV12-3 or TRBV12-4 and J is TRBJ2-3; 10 bases map to TRBD2. The V segment lost 5 bases and the J segment 4 bases; nucleotides outside the gene matches: 15. The CDR3 runs 18 residues. The CDR3 sequence: CASSVRRLAGAEADTQYF. The CDR3 DNA is TGTGCCAGCAGTGTAAGAAGGCTAGCGGGGGCTGAGGCAGATACGCAGTATTTT.

This clonotype was seen a handful of times. The rearrangement uses TRBV19 and TRBJ1-1, with TRBD1 as a possible D gene (6 bases). This CDR3 has 13 residues. CDR1 is LNHDA and CDR2 is SQIVND in the germline V gene (reference sequence). Trimming took off 3 bases at V and 1 base at J, with 6 bases between the two ends. Here the CDR3 reads CASSMTGNTEAFF. CDR3 bases: TGTGCCAGTAGTATGACAGGGAACACTGAAGCTTTCTTT.

The chain is built from TRBV7-2 and TRBJ2-5; TRBD2 matches at 7 bases. This CDR3 comprises 14 residues. Germline CDR1 and CDR2: SGHTA and FQGNSA. Germline trimming cut 5 bases from V and 2 bases from J; bases unmatched to any gene: 5. This CDR3 is CASSTGGGQETQYF. The CDR3 DNA reads TGTGCCAGCAGCACCGGGGGAGGGCAAGAGACCCAGTACTTC. Filled out from reference TRBV7-2 and TRBJ2-5, the complete variable domain reads GAGVSQSPSNKVTEKGKDVELRCDPISGHTALYWYRQSLGQGLEFLIYFQGNSAPDKSGLPSDRFSAERTGGSVSTLTIQRTQQEDSAVYLCASSTGGGQETQYFGPGTRLLVL.

The chain carries TRBV28 and TRBJ1-5, with TRBD1 as a possible D gene (5 bases). Germline loops: CDR1 MDHEN, CDR2 SYDVKM. V was cut by 3 bases and J by 2 bases, with 14 bases left in between. The CDR3 is 16 amino acids. Here the CDR3 DNA reads TGTGCCAGCAGTTTCCAGGGTGGAGGGGGCAATCAGCCCCAGCATTTT. Translation: CASSFQGGGGNQPQHF.

This rearrangement joins TRBV30 to TRBJ2-3, with TRBD2 matching over 7 bases. The CDR3 spans 16 residues. With V trimmed by 3 bases and J by 0 bases, 9 bases remained unmatched. The germline CDR1 and CDR2 sequences are GTSNPN and SVGIG (reference sequence). The DNA of the CDR3 is TGTGCCTGGAGGACCCGGTGGCGGGGGAGCACAGATACGCAGTATTTT. This sequence encodes CAWRTRWRGSTDTQYF.

The rearrangement links TRBV5-4 to TRBJ2-1; D gene unclear. Trimming took off 0 bases at V and 8 bases at J, with 9 bases between the two ends. The CDR3 sequence is 13 residues long. The V gene's germline CDR1 is SGHNT and CDR2 YYREEE (reference sequence). The chain's CDR3 is CASSLAGPDEQFF. The CDR3 DNA is TGTGCCAGCAGCTTGGCCGGGCCAGATGAGCAGTTCTTC.

This chain links TRBV5-4 with TRBJ2-5; 9 nucleotides line up with TRBD2. CDR1 and CDR2 from the germline V gene are SGHNT and YYREEE (reference sequence). J lost 5 bases, V lost 2 bases, and 7 bases had no gene match. This CDR3 comprises 15 residues. In DNA form, the CDR3 reads TGTGCCAGCAGCTTCGGGACTAGCCTAGGGGAGACCCAGTACTTC. As protein: CASSFGTSLGETQYF.

J is TRBJ2-1 and V is TRBV4-2, with D perhaps TRBD1 (5 bases). Trimming removed 1 base at V and 4 bases at J, with 20 bases between. Germline CDR1 LGHNA, CDR2 YNFKEQ. CDR3 size: 18 residues. CDR3 bases: TGTGCCAGCAGCCAAGCCAGACCCAGGGCGTTTGGTTACAATGAGCAGTTCTTC. Translated: CASSQARPRAFGYNEQFF.

This sequence joins TRBV6-2 or TRBV6-3 and TRBJ1-5; 9 bases map to TRBD1. The CDR3 sequence is 15 residues long. J gave up 2 bases and V 7 bases, and 6 bases lay outside the gene matches. CDR1 and CDR2 from the germline V gene are MNHEY and SVGEGT. CDR3 in amino acids: CASNPQGAGNQPQHF. The CDR3 region has the DNA TGTGCCAGCAACCCACAGGGGGCGGGCAATCAGCCCCAGCATTTT.

This clonotype has more than one count but fewer than ten. This chain connects TRBV4-1 to TRBJ2-3; 10 nucleotides match TRBD2. CDR3 length: 16 amino acids. V lost 1 base, J lost 2 bases, and 3 bases stayed unmatched. Germline CDR1 reads MGHRA; CDR2 reads YSYEKL. DNA for the CDR3: TGCGCCAGCAGCCAAGCAGGACTAGCGGACACAGATACGCAGTATTTT. Residues: CASSQAGLADTDTQYF.

This clonotype was observed a handful of times. This chain joins TRBV7-9 and TRBJ1-2; D gene unclear. The CDR3 spans 14 residues. Germline values: CDR1 SEHNR, CDR2 FQNEAQ (reference sequence). Trimming removed 1 base at V and 8 bases at J, with 14 bases between. CDR3 in amino acids: CASSLDLGGSGYTF. The CDR3 region has the DNA TGTGCCAGCAGCTTAGATTTGGGAGGGAGCGGCTACACCTTC.

J is TRBJ2-2 and V is TRBV2, with D possibly TRBD1 on 6 matching bases. Per the germline V gene, CDR1 is SNHLY and CDR2 is FYNNEI. With 3 bases removed from V and 3 bases from J, the gap between germline ends came to 14 bases. This CDR3 is 16 amino acids long. This CDR3 reads CASSDFWGRDTGELFF. The CDR3 DNA reads as TGTGCCAGCAGTGATTTCTGGGGGCGCGACACCGGGGAGCTGTTTTTT.

CDR3 region: CASSLGFDSNQPQHF. Written as DNA, the CDR3 is TGTGCCAGCAGCTTGGGGTTCGACAGCAATCAGCCCCAGCATTTT. V is TRBV7-2 and J is TRBJ1-5, with D unclear. Trimming stripped 3 bases from V and 1 base from J, with 10 bases between. The germline V gene has CDR1 SGHTA and CDR2 FQGNSA. This CDR3 comprises 15 residues.

The chain employs TRBV3-1 and TRBJ2-1; TRBD2 matches 16 bases. Germline CDR1 LGHDT, CDR2 YNNKEL (reference sequence). After removal of 4 bases from V and 15 bases from J, the junction contained 6 bases not matched to a gene. This CDR3 has 14 amino acids. CDR3 protein: CASSPGTSGGDPFF. The CDR3 coding sequence is TGTGCCAGCAGCCCTGGGACTAGCGGGGGGGATCCGTTCTTC.

This clonotype was observed a few times. The chain has TRBV10-1 and TRBJ2-7, with 7 positions matching TRBD1. Per the germline V gene, CDR1 is WNHNN and CDR2 is SYGVQD (reference sequence). CDR3 length: 14 amino acids. Trimming at V came to 4 bases and at J to 2 bases, leaving 5 bases not matched to a gene. The CDR3 reads CASSGGTAAYEQYF. The CDR3 coding sequence is TGCGCCAGCAGTGGAGGGACAGCCGCCTACGAGCAGTACTTC.

This clonotype was seen at least ten times. The chain carries TRBV5-1 and TRBJ2-1; D is unclear. V dropped 0 bases and J dropped 3 bases, with 1 base sitting between them. Germline CDR1 SGHRS, CDR2 YFSETQ. The CDR3 is made up of 12 amino acids. The CDR3 loop reads CASSLDYNEQFF. The DNA for the CDR3 is TGCGCCAGCAGCTTGGACTACAATGAGCAGTTCTTC.

This clonotype has at least ten counts. This chain links TRBV5-5 with TRBJ2-7; tentative D call: TRBD1 (6 bases). The V end was cut by 0 bases, the J end by 3 bases, with 13 bases between. The CDR3 loop spans 15 amino acids. Germline CDR1 reads SGHKS; CDR2 reads YYEKEE (reference sequence). For the CDR3, the DNA is TGTGCCAGCAGCTTGGCAGGGGATGAGGACTACGAGCAGTACGTC. Its translation: CASSLAGDEDYEQYV.

This chain joins TRBV27 and TRBJ2-2, with unresolved D. Germline V gives CDR1 MNHEY, CDR2 SMNVEV (reference sequence). Trimming removed 5 bases at V and 1 base at J, with 17 bases between. CDR3 length: 17 amino acids. The CDR3 protein is CASSSMGFWGNTGELFF. CDR3 DNA sequence: TGTGCCAGCAGTAGCATGGGGTTTTGGGGGAACACCGGGGAGCTGTTTTTT.

This chain uses TRBV12-2 with TRBJ2-7; TRBD1 was called by the table and not checked on the DNA. TRBV12-2 is deemed a pseudogene. This CDR3 spans 16 amino acids. In DNA form, the CDR3 reads TGTGCAAGTCGACCCGGGACAGCAGTAGAATCCTACGAGCAGTACGTC. It is translated as CASRPGTAVESYEQYV.

As DNA, the CDR3 is TGTGCCAGCAGCGTAGGGGTAGCGGGGGTCATACAAGAGACCCAGTACTTC. Its translation: CASSVGVAGVIQETQYF. This chain links TRBV9 with TRBJ2-5; TRBD2 agrees at 9 bases. The germline V gene encodes CDR1 SGDLS and CDR2 YYNGEE. Germline trimming cut 0 bases from V and 2 bases from J; bases unmatched to any gene: 8. CDR3 size: 17 residues.

This clonotype was detected a few times. CDR3 sequence reads: CASSYVGGTEQFF. The CDR3 DNA sequence: TGTGCCAGCAGTTACGTCGGGGGGACTGAGCAGTTCTTC. The chain joins TRBV6-5 to TRBJ2-1; 7 nucleotides match TRBD2. Germline V gene sequence: CDR1 MNHEY, CDR2 SVGAGI. With V trimmed by 2 bases and J by 9 bases, 4 bases remained unmatched. The CDR3 has 13 residues.

This clonotype was seen more than once but under ten times. The rearrangement uses TRBV28 and TRBJ2-2; weak D call: TRBD2 (6 bases). V was cut by 10 bases and J by 1 base, with 10 bases left in between. CDR1 and CDR2 from the germline V gene are MDHEN and SYDVKM. This CDR3 region has 13 residues. The CDR3 here is CATVSGNTGELFF. CDR3 nucleotide sequence: TGTGCCACCGTTAGCGGGAACACCGGGGAGCTGTTTTTT.

In this sample, this clonotype turned up a few times. CDR3 loop: CASSQVRADTQYF. CDR3 DNA sequence: TGTGCCAGCAGCCAAGTCAGAGCAGATACGCAGTATTTT. The J gene is TRBJ2-3, the V gene TRBV3-1; D gene unclear. V lost 1 base, J lost 4 bases, and 6 bases lay in between. CDR3 length: 13 residues. Per the germline V gene, CDR1 is LGHDT and CDR2 is YNNKEL (reference sequence).